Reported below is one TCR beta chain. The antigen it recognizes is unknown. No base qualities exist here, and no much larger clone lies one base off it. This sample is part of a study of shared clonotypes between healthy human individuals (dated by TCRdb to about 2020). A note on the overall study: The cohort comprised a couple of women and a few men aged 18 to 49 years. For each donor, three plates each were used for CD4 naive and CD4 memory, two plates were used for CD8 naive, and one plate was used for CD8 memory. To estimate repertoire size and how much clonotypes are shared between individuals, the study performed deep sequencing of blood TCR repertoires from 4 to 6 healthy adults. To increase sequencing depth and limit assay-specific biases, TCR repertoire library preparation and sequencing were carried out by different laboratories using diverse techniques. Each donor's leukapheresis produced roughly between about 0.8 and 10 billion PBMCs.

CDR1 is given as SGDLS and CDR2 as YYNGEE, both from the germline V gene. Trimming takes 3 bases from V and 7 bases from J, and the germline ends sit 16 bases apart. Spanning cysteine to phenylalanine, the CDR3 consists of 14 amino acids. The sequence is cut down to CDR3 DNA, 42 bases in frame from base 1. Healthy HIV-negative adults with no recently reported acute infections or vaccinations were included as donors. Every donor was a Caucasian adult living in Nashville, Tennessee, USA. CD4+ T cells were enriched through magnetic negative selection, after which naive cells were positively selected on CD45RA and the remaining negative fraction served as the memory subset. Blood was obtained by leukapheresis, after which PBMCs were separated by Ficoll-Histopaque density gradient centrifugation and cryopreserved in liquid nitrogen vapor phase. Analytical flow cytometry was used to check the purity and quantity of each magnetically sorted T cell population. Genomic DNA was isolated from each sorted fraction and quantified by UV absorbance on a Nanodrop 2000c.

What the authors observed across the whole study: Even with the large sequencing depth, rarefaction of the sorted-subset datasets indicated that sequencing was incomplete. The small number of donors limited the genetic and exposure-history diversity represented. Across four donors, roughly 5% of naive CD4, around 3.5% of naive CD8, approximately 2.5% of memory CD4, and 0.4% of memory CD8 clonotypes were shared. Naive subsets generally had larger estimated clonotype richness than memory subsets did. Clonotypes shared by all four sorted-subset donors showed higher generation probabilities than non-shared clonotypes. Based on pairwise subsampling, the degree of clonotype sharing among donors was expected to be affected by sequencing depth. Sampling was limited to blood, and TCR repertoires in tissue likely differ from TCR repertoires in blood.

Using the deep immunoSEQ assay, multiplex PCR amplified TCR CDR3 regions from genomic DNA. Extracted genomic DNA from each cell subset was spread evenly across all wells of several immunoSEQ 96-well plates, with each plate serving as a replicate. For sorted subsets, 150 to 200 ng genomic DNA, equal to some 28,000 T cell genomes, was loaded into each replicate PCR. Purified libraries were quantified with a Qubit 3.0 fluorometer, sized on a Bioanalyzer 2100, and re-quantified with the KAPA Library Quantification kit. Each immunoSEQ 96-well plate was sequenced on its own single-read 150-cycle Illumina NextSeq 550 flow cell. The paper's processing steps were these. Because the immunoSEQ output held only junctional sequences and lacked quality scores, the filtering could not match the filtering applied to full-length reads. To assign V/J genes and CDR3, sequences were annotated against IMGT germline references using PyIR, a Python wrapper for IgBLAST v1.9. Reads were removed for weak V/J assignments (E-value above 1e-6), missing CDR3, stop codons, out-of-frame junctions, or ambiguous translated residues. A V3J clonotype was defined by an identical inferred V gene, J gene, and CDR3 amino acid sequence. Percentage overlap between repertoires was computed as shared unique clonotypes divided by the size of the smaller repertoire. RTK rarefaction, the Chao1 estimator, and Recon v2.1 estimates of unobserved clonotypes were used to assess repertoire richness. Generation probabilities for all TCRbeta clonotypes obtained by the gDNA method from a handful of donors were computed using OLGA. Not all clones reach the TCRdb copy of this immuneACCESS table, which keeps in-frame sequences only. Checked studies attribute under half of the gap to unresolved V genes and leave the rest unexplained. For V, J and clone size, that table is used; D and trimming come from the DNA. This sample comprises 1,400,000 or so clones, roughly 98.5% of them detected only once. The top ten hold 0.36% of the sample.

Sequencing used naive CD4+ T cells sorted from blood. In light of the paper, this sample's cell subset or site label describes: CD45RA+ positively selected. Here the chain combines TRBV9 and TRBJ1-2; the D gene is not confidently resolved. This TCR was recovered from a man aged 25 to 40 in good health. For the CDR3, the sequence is CASSARTELSGYTF. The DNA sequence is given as TGTGCCAGCAGCGCCCGGACTGAACTCAGTGGCTACACCTTC. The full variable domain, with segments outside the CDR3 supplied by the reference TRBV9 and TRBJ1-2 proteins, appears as DSGVTQTPKHLITATGQRVTLRCSPRSGDLSVYWYQQSLDQGLQFLIQYYNGEERAKGNILERFSAQQFPDLHSELNLSSLELGDSALYFCASSARTELSGYTFGSGTRLTVV.